The sequence of this T cell receptor beta chain was determined in a study of blood T cell repertoires in COVID-19. For the study at large: The study drew acute and convalescent COVID-19 samples from the United States, Italy and Spain. PBMCs, B-cell-depleted T cells, or T cells were the source of the cDNA or gDNA that made up the material.

Data came from immunoSEQ multiplex PCR; TCRdb stores just in-frame clones and leaves some out. The data contain 90,000 to 140,000 clones, approximately 81% of them singletons. This clone was counted a few times. CDR3 size: 14 residues. After removal of 6 bases from V and 0 bases from J, the junction contained 4 bases not matched to a gene. Germline CDR1 SNHLY, CDR2 FYNNEI. V usage is TRBV2 and J usage is TRBJ2-5; TRBD1 matches 7 bases. The TCR was taken from an elderly man with acute or convalescent COVID-19. The source material was peripheral blood. DNA of the CDR3: TGTGCCAGCAGGGGACAGACGTACCAAGAGACCCAGTACTTC. Amino acid sequence: CASRGQTYQETQYF.